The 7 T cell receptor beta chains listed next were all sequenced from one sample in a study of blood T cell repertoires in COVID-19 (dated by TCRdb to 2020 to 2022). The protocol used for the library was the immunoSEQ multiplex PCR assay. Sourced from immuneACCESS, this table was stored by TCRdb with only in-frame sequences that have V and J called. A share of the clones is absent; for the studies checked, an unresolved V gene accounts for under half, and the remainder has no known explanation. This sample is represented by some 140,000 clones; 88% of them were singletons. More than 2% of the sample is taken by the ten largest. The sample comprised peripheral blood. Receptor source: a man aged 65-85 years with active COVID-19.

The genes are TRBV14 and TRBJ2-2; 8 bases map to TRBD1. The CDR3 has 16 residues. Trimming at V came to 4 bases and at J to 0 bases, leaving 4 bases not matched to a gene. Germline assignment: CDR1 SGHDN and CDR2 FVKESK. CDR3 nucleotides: TGTGCCAGCAGCCCGAGGACAGGGTCGAACACCGGGGAGCTGTTTTTT. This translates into CASSPRTGSNTGELFF.

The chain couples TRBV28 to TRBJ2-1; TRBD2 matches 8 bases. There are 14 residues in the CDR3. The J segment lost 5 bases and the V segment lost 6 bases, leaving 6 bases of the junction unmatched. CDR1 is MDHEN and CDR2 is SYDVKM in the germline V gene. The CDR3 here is CASSGAGGDNEQFF. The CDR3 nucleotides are TGTGCCAGCAGCGGGGCGGGAGGAGACAATGAGCAGTTCTTC.

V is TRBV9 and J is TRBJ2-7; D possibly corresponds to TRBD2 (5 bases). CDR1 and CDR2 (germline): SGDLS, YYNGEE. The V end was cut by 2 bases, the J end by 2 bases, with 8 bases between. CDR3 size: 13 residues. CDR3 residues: CASSVGVAYEQYF. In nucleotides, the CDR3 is TGTGCCAGCAGCGTCGGGGTGGCCTACGAGCAGTACTTC.

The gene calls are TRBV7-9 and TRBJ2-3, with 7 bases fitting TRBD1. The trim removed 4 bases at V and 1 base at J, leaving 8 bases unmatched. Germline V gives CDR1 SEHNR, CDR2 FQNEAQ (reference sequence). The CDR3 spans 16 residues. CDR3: CASSSRQGRGTDTQYF. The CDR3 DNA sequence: TGTGCCAGCAGCTCCCGACAGGGACGCGGCACAGATACGCAGTATTTT.

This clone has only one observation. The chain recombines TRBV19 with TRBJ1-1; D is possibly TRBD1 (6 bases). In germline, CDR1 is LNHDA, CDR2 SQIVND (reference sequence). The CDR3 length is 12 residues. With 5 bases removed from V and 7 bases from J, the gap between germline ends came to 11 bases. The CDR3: CASSGRTVEAFF. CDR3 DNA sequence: TGTGCCAGTAGTGGGCGGACAGTTGAAGCTTTCTTT. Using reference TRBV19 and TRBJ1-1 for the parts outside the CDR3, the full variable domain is DGGITQSPKYLFRKEGQNVTLSCEQNLNHDAMYWYRQDPGQGLRLIYYSQIVNDFQKGDIAEGYSVSREKKESFPLTVTSAQKNPTAFYLCASSGRTVEAFFGQGTRLTVV.

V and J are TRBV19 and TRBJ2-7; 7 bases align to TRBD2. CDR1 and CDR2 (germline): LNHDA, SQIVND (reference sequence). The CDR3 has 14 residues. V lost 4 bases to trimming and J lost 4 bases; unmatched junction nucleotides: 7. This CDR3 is CASSTASGGYEQYF. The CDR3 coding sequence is TGTGCCAGTAGTACTGCTAGCGGAGGTTACGAGCAGTACTTC.

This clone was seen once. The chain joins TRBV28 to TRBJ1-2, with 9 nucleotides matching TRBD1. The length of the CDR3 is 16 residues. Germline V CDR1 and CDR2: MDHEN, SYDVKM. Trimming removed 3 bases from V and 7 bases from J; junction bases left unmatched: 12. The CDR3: CASSFPGTGLPGGYTF. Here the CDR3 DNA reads TGTGCCAGCAGTTTTCCCGGGACAGGGTTACCAGGTGGCTACACCTTC.